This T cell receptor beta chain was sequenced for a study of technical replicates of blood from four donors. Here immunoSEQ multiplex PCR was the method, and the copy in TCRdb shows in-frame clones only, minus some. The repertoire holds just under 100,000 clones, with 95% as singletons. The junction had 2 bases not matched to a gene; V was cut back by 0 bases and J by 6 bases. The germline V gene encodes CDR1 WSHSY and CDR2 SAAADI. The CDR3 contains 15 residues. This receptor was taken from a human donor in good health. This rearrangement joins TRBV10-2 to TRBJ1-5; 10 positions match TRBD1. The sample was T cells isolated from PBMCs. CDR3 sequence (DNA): TGCGCCAGCAGTGAGTCCGGGACAGGGGCTCAGCCCCAGCATTTT. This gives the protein CASSESGTGAQPQHF.